This TCR beta chain was recorded in a study of OX40 agonist ivuxolimab in advanced cancers. Overall study: Patients were treated with ivuxolimab, an agonistic anti-OX40 (CD134) antibody. The eligibility criteria allowed prior anti-PD-1, anti-PD-L1 or anti-CTLA-4 therapy, and 40% had some. Patients assigned to dose escalation were diagnosed with hepatocellular carcinoma, melanoma, renal cell or head and neck cancer.

The CDR3 is 15 residues long. The junction had 13 bases not matched to a gene; V was cut back by 5 bases and J by 8 bases. Germline values: CDR1 LNHDA, CDR2 SQIVND (reference sequence). On this clone itself: The antigen is unknown.

General observations from the study: Nonresponders included some who also had low normalized T-cell clonal expansion.

TCRdb keeps only in-frame clones here, not all; method: immunoSEQ multiplex PCR. The sample records some 20,000 clones, about 81% being singletons. The input for sequencing was CD4+ or CD8+ T cells sorted from blood, taken in a trial of the OX40 agonist ivuxolimab. The TCR sequence derives from an adult with an advanced solid tumor such as melanoma, head and neck, liver or kidney cancer. The chain links TRBV19 to TRBJ1-1; 8 bases fit TRBD1. In DNA form, the CDR3 reads TGTGCCAGTAGTGGGCGGACAGGGATGGCCTCAGAAGCTTTCTTT. Translated, it gives CASSGRTGMASEAFF.